Given below is one T cell receptor beta chain in context. What it binds is unknown. This entry belongs to a study of cytomegalovirus exposure and HLA in healthy donors. Study-level information: There were about 85 million unique TCRs (from HLA-typed donors) in an early data release. The Caucasian-associated ancestry cluster contained approximately 81% of the 300 to 450 genotyped donors.

The primer mix had 60 Vbeta and 13 Jbeta primers. Libraries were prepared by immunoSEQ multiplex PCR; TCRdb keeps only in-frame clonotypes and omits some of them. The sample consists of roughly 100,000 clones, 65% to 75% of them appearing once. Overall study findings and caveats: Using a false discovery rate of 0.05, a later analysis showed that 15,000 to 20,000 TCR beta sequences were associated with HLA alleles.

This clonotype originated in a middle-aged man in good health and CMV-seropositive. The sequenced sample was PBMCs.

The CDR3 nucleotides are TGCGCCAGCAGCTTGGGGGACAGGGCCACTGAAGCTTTCTTT. This gives the protein CASSLGDRATEAFF. The chain combines TRBV5-1 with TRBJ1-1; 9 nucleotides agree with TRBD1. V was pared by 0 bases and J by 4 bases, with 1 base of the junction left unmatched. The CDR3 length is 14 residues. Germline V lookup: CDR1 SGHRS, CDR2 YFSETQ.